A few counts support the clone carrying this T cell receptor (beta chain). Antigen unknown. As processed by the authors: Clinicopathological groups of papillary thyroid cancer showed CDR3 differences that were used to build a distant-metastasis classifier. TCRdb used MiXCR to call clones anew from the PCR reads. TCRdb, rather than the study authors, made the V and J calls. The sample lists around 40,000 clones; about a sixth were seen once. No patient received treatment before thyroid surgery. CDR3 length: 14 amino acids. The germline V and J ends were trimmed by 2 bases and 2 bases, with 8 bases remaining between them. The germline CDR1 and CDR2 sequences are MDHEN and SYDVKM. This specimen comes from a study of metastatic and nonmetastatic thyroid tumors. Study in general: Patients with malignant and benign thyroid disease provided blood and tumor or nodule tissue, whose repertoires were compared.

Study-level findings and limits: Compared with benign nodules, malignant thyroid tumors were reported to have significantly higher TCR beta diversity in both blood and tumor.

Sequences were obtained from blood. This rearrangement joins TRBV28 to TRBJ2-3; D call uncertain. The receptor comes from a male donor with papillary thyroid cancer or a benign thyroid nodule (not recorded which). Some clones in this sample may be carry-over from other donors' samples. In nucleotides, the CDR3 is TGTGCCAGCAGTTTAGGGCAGACCACAGATACGCAGTATTTT. Translated: CASSLGQTTDTQYF.